This T cell receptor beta chain was identified during a study of T cell responses to AZD1222 COVID-19 vaccine. The study, taken as a whole, reports: Spike-specific TCRs gained breadth and depth after people received two AZD1222 doses. Donors were chiefly white British, with a greater number of females, and clonal diversity was perhaps underestimated. Epitopes outside B.1.351 and B.1.1.7 mutated regions reportedly drew nearly half of spike TCRs.

The protocol was immunoSEQ multiplex PCR, while the TCRdb copy is restricted to in-frame clones and leaves out a portion. Of 250,000 to 300,000 clones listed, approximately 94% are singletons. For this clone: Its cognate antigen is unknown.

The germline CDR1 and CDR2 sequences are KGHDR and SFDVKD. CDR3 length: 16 residues. Trimming at V came to 2 bases and at J to 2 bases, leaving 5 bases not matched to a gene. This TCR derives from an adult who received the AZD1222 COVID-19 vaccine. The sample in question was peripheral blood, obtained 28 days after the second AZD1222 dose. The chain links TRBV24-1 to TRBJ2-3, with 8 bases matching TRBD2. The CDR3: CATSDYRGGYTDTQYF. The CDR3 DNA sequence: TGTGCCACCAGTGATTACCGGGGGGGGTACACAGATACGCAGTATTTT.